This T cell receptor (beta chain) comes out of a study of T-cell memory formation after mild COVID-19. Study-wide results and limits: CD4+ contracting clones were mainly CM and EM; CD8+ ones, EMRA. SARS-CoV-2 specificity was not confirmed for second-wave clones peaking on day 37.

This CDR3 is built from 16 residues. TCRdb processed the 5' RACE reads anew with MiXCR; each CDR3 protein has one entry. The profile shows about 360,000 distinct CDR3 sequences, over 13% of them singletons. This clonotype has a handful of counts. Its specificity is not known. Sequencing was done on a sample of PBMCs or a T cell subset sorted from them (not recorded which). The chain couples TRBV3-2 to TRBJ2-5. TRBV3-2 counts as a pseudogene. The receptor was isolated from a man aged 18 to 30 who had mild COVID-19 (a few samples of this study predate the infection). Cell type and time point are not known. The CDR3, as DNA: TGTGCCAGCAGCCAAGATCACGGGGTTGTGGAAGAGACCCAGTACTTC. This gives the protein CASSQDHGVVEETQYF.